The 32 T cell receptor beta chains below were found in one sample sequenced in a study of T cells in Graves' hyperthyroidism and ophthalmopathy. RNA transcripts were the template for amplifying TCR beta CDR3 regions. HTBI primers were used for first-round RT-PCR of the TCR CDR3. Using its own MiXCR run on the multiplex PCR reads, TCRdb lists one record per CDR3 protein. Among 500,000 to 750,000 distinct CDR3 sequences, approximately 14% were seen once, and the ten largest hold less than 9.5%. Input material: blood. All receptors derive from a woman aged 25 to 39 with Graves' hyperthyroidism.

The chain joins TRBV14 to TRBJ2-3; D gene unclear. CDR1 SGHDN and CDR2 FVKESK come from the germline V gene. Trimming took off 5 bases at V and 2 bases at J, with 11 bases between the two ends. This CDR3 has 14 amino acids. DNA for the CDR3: TGTGCCAGCAGCTCAATAAGATTCACAGATACGCAGTATTTT. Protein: CASSSIRFTDTQYF.

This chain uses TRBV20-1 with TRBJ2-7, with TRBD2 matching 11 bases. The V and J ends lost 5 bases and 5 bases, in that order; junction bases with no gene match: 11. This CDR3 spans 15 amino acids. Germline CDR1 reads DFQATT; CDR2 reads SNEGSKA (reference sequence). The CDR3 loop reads CSALNSGLAVDEQYF. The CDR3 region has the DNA TGCAGTGCTTTGAATTCGGGACTAGCGGTCGACGAGCAGTACTTC.

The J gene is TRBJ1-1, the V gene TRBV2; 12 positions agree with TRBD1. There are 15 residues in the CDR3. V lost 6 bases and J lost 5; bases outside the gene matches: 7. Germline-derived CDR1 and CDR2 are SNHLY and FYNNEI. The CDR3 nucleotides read TGTGCCAGCAGGAGGGGACAGGGGGCGCAAACTGAAGCTTTCTTT. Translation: CASRRGQGAQTEAFF.

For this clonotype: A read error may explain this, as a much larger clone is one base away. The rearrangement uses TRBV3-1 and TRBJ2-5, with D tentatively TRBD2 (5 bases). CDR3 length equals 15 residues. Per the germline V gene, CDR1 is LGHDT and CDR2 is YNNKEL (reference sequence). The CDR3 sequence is CACSQGGQYQETQYF. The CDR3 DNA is TGTGCCTGCAGCCAAGGAGGTCAGTACCAAGAGACCCAGTACTTC.

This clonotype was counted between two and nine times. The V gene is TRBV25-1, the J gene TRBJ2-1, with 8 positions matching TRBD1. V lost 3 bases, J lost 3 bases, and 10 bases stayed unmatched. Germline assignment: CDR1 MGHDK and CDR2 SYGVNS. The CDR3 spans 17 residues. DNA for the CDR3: TGTGCCAGCAGTGACGATGCAGGGGGCAGGAGCTACAATGAGCAGTTCTTC. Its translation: CASSDDAGGRSYNEQFF.

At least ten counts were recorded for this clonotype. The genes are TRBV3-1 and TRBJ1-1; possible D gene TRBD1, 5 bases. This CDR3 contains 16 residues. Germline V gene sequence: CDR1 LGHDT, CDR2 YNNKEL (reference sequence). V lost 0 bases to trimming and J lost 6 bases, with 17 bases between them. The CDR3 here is CASSQDFPGRGAEAFF. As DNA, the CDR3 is TGTGCCAGCAGCCAAGATTTCCCAGGGCGAGGAGCTGAAGCTTTCTTT.

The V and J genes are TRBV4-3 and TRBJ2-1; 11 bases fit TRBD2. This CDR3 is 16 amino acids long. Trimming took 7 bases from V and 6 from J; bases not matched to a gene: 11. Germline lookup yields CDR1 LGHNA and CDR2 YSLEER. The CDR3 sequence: CASTPLAGDVPNEQFF. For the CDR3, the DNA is TGCGCCAGCACACCACTAGCGGGAGATGTACCCAATGAGCAGTTCTTC.

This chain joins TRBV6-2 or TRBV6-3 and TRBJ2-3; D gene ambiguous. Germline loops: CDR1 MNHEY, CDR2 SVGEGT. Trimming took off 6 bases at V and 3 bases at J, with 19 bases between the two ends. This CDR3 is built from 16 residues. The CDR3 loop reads CASSPRLGSRTDTQYF. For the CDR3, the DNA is TGTGCCAGCAGCCCCAGGTTGGGAAGTCGAACAGATACGCAGTATTTT.

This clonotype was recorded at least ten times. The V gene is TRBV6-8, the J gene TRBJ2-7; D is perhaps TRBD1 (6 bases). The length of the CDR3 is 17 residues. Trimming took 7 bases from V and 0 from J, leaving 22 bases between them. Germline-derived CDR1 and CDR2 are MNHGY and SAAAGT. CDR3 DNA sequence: TGTGCCAGCATTTGCGTGGAGTGGACAGAGAGCTCCTACGAGCAGTACTTC. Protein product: CASICVEWTESSYEQYF.

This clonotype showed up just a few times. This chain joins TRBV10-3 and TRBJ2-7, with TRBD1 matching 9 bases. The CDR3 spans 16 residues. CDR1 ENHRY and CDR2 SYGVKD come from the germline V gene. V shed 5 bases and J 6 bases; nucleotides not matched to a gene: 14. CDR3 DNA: TGTGCCATCAGTACCGACCGGGACAGGGTCCTGGGCGAGCAGTACTTC. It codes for CAISTDRDRVLGEQYF.

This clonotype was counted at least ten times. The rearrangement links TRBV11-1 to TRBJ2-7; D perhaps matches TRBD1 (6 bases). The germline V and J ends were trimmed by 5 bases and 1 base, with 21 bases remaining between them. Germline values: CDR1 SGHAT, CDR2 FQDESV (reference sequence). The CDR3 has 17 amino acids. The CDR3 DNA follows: TGTGCCAGCAGCCCGAACCCGACAGGCCCCAGGTCCTACGAGCAGTACTTC. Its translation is CASSPNPTGPRSYEQYF.

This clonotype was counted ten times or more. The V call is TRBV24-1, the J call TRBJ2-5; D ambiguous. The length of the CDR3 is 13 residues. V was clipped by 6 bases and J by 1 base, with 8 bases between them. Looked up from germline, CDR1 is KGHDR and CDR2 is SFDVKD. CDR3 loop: CATSRGLQETQYF. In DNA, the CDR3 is TGTGCCACCAGTCGCGGTCTCCAAGAGACCCAGTACTTC.

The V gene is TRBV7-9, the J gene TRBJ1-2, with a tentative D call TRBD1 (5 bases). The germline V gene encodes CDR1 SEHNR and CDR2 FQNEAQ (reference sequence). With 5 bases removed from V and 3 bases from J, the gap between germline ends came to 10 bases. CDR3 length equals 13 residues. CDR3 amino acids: CASSPTADYGYTF. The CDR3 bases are TGTGCCAGCAGCCCGACAGCGGACTATGGCTACACCTTC.

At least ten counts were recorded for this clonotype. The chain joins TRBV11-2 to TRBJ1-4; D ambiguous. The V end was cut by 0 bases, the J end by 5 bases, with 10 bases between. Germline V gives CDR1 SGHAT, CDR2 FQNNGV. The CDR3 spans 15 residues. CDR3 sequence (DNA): TGTGCCAGCAGCTTAGAAGGCAGGACGAATGAAAAACTGTTTTTT. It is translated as CASSLEGRTNEKLFF. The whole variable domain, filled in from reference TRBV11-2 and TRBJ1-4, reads EAGVAQSPRYKIIEKRQSVAFWCNPISGHATLYWYQQILGQGPKLLIQFQNNGVVDDSQLPKDRFSAERLKGVDSTLKIQPAKLEDSAVYLCASSLEGRTNEKLFFGSGTQLSVL.

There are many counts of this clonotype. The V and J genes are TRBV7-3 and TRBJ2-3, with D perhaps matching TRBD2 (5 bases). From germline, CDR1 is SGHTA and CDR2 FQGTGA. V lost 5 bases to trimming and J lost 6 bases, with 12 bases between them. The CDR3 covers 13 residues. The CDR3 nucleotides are TGTGCCAGCAGCCAGCTAGCTCGGGATACGCAGTATTTT. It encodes CASSQLARDTQYF.

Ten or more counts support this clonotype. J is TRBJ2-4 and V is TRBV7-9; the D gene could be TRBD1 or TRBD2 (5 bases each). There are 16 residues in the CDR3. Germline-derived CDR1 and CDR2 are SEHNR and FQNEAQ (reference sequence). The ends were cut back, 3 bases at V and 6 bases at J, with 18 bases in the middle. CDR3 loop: CASSFVITTGTNIQYF. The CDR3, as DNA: TGTGCCAGCAGCTTCGTCATAACAACCGGGACAAACATTCAGTACTTC.

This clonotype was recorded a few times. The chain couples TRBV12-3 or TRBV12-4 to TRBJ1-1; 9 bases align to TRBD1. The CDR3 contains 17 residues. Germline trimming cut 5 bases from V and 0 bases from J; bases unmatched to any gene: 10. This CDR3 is CASSEYRGQGVNTEAFF. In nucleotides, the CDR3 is TGTGCCAGCAGTGAATACAGGGGGCAGGGGGTGAACACTGAAGCTTTCTTT.

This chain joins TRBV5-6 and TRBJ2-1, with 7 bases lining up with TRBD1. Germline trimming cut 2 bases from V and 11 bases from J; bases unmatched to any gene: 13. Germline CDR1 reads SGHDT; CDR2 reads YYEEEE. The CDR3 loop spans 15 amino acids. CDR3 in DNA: TGTGCCAGCAGCTTCCGGGACAGACTAAATAGGCAGCAGTTCTTC. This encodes CASSFRDRLNRQQFF.

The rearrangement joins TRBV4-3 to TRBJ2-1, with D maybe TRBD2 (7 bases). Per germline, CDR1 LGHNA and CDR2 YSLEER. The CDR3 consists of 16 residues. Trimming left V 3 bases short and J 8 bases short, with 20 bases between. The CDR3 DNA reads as TGCGCCAGCAGCCACGAACTACGCGGGGGCGTGGATGAGCAGTTCTTC. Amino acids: CASSHELRGGVDEQFF.

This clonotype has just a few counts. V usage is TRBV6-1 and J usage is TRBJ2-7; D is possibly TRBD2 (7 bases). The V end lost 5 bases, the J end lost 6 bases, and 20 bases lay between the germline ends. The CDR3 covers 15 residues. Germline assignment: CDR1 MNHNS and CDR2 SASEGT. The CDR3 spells CASSSGGGSLTEQYF. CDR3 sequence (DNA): TGTGCCAGCAGTTCCGGGGGCGGGAGTTTGACCGAGCAGTACTTC.

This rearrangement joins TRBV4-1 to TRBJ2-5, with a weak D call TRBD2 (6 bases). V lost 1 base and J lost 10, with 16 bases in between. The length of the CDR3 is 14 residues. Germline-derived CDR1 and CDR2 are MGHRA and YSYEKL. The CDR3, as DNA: TGCGCCAGCAGCCAAGCAGGGCGGGAAGGGGTCCAGTACTTC. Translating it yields CASSQAGREGVQYF.

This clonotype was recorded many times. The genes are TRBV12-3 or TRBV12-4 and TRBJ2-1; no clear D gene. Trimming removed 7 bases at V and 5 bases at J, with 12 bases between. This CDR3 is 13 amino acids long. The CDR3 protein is CASTTYPDNEQFF. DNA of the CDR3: TGTGCCAGCACGACTTACCCCGACAATGAGCAGTTCTTC.

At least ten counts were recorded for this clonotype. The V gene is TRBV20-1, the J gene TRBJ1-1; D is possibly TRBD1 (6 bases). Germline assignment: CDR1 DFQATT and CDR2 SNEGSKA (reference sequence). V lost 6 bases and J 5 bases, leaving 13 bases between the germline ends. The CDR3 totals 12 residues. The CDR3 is CSAPQGTTEAFF. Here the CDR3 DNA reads TGCAGTGCCCCACAGGGAACGACTGAAGCTTTCTTT.

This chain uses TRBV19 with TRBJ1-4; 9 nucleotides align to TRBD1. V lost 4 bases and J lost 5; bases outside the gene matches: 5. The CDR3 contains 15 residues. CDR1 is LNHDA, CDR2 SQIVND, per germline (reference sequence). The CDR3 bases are TGTGCCAGTAGTAGGGGACAGGGAGACAATGAAAAACTGTTTTTT. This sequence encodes CASSRGQGDNEKLFF.

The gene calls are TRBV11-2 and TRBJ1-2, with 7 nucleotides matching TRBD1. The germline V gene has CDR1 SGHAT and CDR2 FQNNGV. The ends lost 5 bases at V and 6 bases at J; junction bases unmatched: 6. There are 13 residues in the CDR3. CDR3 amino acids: CASSIDRGHGYTF. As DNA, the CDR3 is TGTGCCAGCAGCATCGATAGGGGGCATGGCTACACCTTC.

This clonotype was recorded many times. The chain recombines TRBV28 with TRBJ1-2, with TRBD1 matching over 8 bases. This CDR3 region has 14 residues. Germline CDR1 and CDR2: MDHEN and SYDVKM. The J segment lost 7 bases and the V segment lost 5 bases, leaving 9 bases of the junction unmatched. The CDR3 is CASSPGGKPRGYTF. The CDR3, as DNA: TGTGCCAGCAGTCCAGGGGGCAAACCACGTGGCTACACCTTC.

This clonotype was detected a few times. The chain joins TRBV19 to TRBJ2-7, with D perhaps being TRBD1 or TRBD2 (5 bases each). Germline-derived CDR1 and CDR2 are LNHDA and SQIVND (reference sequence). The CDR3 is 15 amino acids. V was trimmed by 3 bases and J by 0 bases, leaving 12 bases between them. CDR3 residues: CASSMGPPGSYEQYF. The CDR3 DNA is TGTGCCAGTAGTATGGGACCCCCAGGCTCCTACGAGCAGTACTTC.

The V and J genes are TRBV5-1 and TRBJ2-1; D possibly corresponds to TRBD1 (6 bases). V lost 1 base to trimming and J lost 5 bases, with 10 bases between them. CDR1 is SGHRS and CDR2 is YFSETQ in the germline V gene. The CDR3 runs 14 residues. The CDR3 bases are TGCGCCAGCAGCTTGTGGGACAACAACAATGAGCAGTTCTTC. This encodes CASSLWDNNNEQFF.

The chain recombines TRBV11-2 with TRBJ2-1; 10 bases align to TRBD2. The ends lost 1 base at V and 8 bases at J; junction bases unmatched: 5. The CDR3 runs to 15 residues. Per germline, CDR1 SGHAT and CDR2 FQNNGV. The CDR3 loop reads CASSLVVAGGDEQFF. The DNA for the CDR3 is TGTGCCAGCAGCTTAGTAGTAGCGGGAGGCGATGAGCAGTTCTTC.

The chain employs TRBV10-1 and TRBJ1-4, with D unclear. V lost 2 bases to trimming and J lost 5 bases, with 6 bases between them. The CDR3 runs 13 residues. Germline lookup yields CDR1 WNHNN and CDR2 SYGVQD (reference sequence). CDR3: CASSENENEKLFF. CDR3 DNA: TGCGCCAGCAGTGAGAACGAGAATGAAAAACTGTTTTTT.

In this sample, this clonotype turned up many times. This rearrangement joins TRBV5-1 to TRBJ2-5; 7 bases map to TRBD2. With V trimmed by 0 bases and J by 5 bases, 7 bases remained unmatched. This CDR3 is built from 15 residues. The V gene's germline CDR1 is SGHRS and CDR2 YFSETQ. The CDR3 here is CASSLGPSGGETQYF. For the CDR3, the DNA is TGCGCCAGCAGCTTGGGACCTAGCGGCGGGGAGACCCAGTACTTC.

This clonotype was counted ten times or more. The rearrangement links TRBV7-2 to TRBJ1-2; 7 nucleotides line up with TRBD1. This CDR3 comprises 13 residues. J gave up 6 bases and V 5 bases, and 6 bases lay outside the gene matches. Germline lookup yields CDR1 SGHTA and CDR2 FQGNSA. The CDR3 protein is CASSAPQGNGYTF. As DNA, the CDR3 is TGTGCCAGCAGCGCACCACAGGGGAATGGCTACACCTTC.